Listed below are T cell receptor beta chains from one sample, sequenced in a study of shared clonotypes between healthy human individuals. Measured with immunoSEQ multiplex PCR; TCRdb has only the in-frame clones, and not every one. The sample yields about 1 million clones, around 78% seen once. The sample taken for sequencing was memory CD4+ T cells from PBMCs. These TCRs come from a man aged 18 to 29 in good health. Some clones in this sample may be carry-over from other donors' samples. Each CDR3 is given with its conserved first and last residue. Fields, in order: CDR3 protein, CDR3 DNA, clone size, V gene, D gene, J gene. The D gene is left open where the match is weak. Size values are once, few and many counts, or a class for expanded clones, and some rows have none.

CASRKSSGGGSQPQHF | TGTGCCAGCAGAAAGTCCTCTGGGGGGGGAAGTCAGCCCCAGCATTTT | - | TRBV28 | - | TRBJ1-5
CASSTRDIENTGELFF | TGTGCCAGCAGCACGCGGGACATCGAGAACACCGGGGAGCTGTTTTTT | - | TRBV4-2 | - | TRBJ2-2
CASSPRIGQSYEKLFF | TGTGCCAGCTCACCACGGATAGGACAGTCCTATGAAAAACTGTTTTTT | once | TRBV18 | - | TRBJ1-4
CASSQASSGLTDTQYF | TGCGCCAGCAGCCAAGCCTCTAGCGGACTCACAGATACGCAGTATTTT | - | TRBV4-1 | TRBD2 | TRBJ2-3
CASSPGPYEQYF | TGTGCCAGCAGCCCCGGGCCTTACGAGCAGTACTTC | once | TRBV27 | - | TRBJ2-7
CASSASPGQAGQPQHF | TGTGCCAGCAGTGCCTCACCGGGACAGGCAGGTCAGCCCCAGCATTTT | - | TRBV2 | TRBD1 | TRBJ1-5
CAGNRDREYEQYF | TGTGCCGGAAACCGGGACAGGGAATACGAGCAGTACTTC | - | TRBV2 | TRBD1 | TRBJ2-7
CASSLMGETQYF | TGTGCCAGCAGTCTTATGGGGGAGACCCAGTACTTC | - | TRBV27 | - | TRBJ2-5
CASRRSGFSNQPQHF | TGTGCCAGCAGAAGAAGTGGGTTTAGCAATCAGCCCCAGCATTTT | - | TRBV28 | - | TRBJ1-5
CASYSGGQGTGELFF | TGTGCCAGCTATTCCGGAGGACAGGGGACCGGGGAGCTGTTTTTT | - | TRBV18 | TRBD1 | TRBJ2-2
CASSPERGPYEQYF | TGTGCCAGCAGCCCCGAGCGCGGACCCTACGAGCAGTACTTC | once | TRBV11-2 | - | TRBJ2-7
CASSRRDMRDEQYF | TGTGCCAGCAGTCGCCGGGACATGAGAGACGAGCAGTACTTC | - | TRBV6-5 | - | TRBJ2-7
CAWSPGRVETQYF | TGTGCCTGGAGCCCCGGAAGAGTAGAGACCCAGTACTTC | - | TRBV30 | - | TRBJ2-5
CASGQGLTNEKLFF | TGTGCCAGTGGACAGGGGTTAACTAATGAAAAACTGTTTTTT | few | TRBV28 | TRBD1 | TRBJ1-4
CASSLVSYNEQFF | TGTGCCAGCAGCTTAGTCTCCTACAATGAGCAGTTCTTC | - | TRBV11-3 | - | TRBJ2-1
CASSFLGPDTGELFF | TGTGCCAGCAGTTTCCTAGGGCCCGACACCGGGGAGCTGTTTTTT | - | TRBV6-5 | - | TRBJ2-2
CASSSGGSRYEQYF | TGTGCCAGCAGTTCGGGGGGGTCTCGCTACGAGCAGTACTTC | - | TRBV28 | TRBD2 | TRBJ2-7
CASSPGVFGGDTQYF | TGTGCCAGCAGCCCCGGTGTGTTTGGTGGCGATACGCAGTATTTT | once | TRBV5-6 | - | TRBJ2-3
CASSISGTENTIYF | TGTGCCAGCAGCATTTCCGGGACGGAAAACACCATATATTTT | many | TRBV7-3 | - | TRBJ1-3
CASSELGSDEKLFF | TGTGCCAGCAGTGAACTTGGGAGCGATGAAAAACTGTTTTTT | - | TRBV6-1 | - | TRBJ1-4
CASSVELGVSQYF | TGTGCCAGCAGCGTAGAATTGGGCGTTTCGCAGTATTTT | once | TRBV9 | - | TRBJ2-3
CAWSGVGANVLTF | TGTGCCTGGAGTGGGGTAGGGGCCAACGTCCTGACTTTC | - | TRBV30 | - | TRBJ2-6
CASSSRTGPPPSEQYF | TGTGCCAGCAGTTCGCGGACAGGGCCACCTCCTAGTGAGCAGTACTTC | - | TRBV25-1 | TRBD1 | TRBJ2-7
CAISVSGGQETQYF | TGTGCCATCAGTGTCTCCGGGGGGCAAGAGACCCAGTACTTC | - | TRBV10-3 | TRBD2 | TRBJ2-5
CASSLPGWEQYF | TGCGCCAGCAGCTTGCCAGGGTGGGAGCAGTACTTC | - | TRBV5-1 | - | TRBJ2-7
CASSSYAGANVLTF | TGCGCCAGCAGCTCCTATGCTGGGGCCAACGTCCTGACTTTC | few | TRBV5-1 | - | TRBJ2-6
CASSPGLAGNTDTQYF | TGTGCCAGCAGCCCCGGACTAGCGGGGAACACAGATACGCAGTATTTT | few | TRBV7-6 | TRBD2 | TRBJ2-3
CASSPDTDNEQYF | TGCGCCAGCAGCCCAGACACGGATAACGAGCAGTACTTC | - | TRBV23-1 | - | TRBJ2-7
CASSPAYQETQYF | TGCGCCAGCAGCCCGGCGTACCAAGAGACCCAGTACTTC | once | TRBV5-1 | - | TRBJ2-5
CAWSALGGTEAFF | TGTGCCTGGAGCGCCCTCGGGGGGACTGAAGCTTTCTTT | - | TRBV30 | - | TRBJ1-1
CASSQATPTTDGYTF | TGCGCCAGCAGCCAAGCAACCCCCACGACAGATGGCTACACCTTC | - | TRBV4-1 | - | TRBJ1-2
CASSTLYTAGIQTQYF | TGTGCCAGCAGCACACTTTACACGGCTGGGATTCAGACCCAGTACTTC | once | TRBV7-9 | - | TRBJ2-5
CASSLGRVNTGELFF | TGTGCCAGCAGTTTAGGCCGGGTGAACACCGGGGAGCTGTTTTTT | - | TRBV28 | - | TRBJ2-2
CASSLGTAPLNTEAFF | TGTGCCAGCAGTTTAGGGACAGCGCCTTTGAACACTGAAGCTTTCTTT | - | TRBV28 | TRBD1 | TRBJ1-1
CASSSGQGSGQPQHF | TGTGCCAGCAGTTCCGGACAGGGGTCGGGGCAGCCCCAGCATTTT | - | TRBV6-6 | TRBD1 | TRBJ1-5
CAISLSSGRSTGELFF | TGTGCCATCTCACTATCTAGCGGGAGGTCGACCGGGGAGCTGTTTTTT | - | TRBV10-3 | TRBD2 | TRBJ2-2
CASSRGRQDYGYTF | TGTGCCAGCAGTCGGGGACGGCAGGACTATGGCTACACCTTC | few | TRBV14 | - | TRBJ1-2